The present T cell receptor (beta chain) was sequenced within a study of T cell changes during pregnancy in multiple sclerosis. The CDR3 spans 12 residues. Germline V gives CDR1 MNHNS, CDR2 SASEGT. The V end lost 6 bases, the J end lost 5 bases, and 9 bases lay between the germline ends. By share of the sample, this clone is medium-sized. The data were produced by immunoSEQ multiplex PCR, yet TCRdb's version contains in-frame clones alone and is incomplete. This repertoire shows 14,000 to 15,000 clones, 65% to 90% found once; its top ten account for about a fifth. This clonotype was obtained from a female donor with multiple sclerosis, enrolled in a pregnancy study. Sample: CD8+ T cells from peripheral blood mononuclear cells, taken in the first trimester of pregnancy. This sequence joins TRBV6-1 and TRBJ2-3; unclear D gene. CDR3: CASSERVDTQYF. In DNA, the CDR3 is TGTGCCAGCAGCGAACGCGTAGATACGCAGTATTTT.